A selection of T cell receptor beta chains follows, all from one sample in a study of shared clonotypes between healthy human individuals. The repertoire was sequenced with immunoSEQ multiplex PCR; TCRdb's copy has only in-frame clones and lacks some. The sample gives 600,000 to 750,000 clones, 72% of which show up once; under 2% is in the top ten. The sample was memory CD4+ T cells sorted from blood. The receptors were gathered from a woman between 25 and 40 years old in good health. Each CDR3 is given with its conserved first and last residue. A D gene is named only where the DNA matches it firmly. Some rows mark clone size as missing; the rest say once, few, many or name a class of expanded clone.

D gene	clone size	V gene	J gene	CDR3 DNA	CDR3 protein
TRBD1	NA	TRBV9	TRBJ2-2	TGTGCCAGCACGCGACAGGGCGGTTTGGGGGAGCTGTTTTTT	CASTRQGGLGELFF
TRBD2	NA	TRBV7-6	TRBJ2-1	TGTGCCAGCAGCTTAGTAGGTGGGCTAGCGGGAGGAGAGCAGTTCTTC	CASSLVGGLAGGEQFF
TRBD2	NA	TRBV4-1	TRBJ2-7	TGCGCCAGCAGCCAACCCACTAGCGGGATGGTCGAGCAGTACTTC	CASSQPTSGMVEQYF
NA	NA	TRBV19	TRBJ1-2	TGTGCCAGTAGTATAGATTGGGCCACCGCGGGCGGCTACACCTTC	CASSIDWATAGGYTF
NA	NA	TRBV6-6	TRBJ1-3	TGTGCCAGCGGATCTGGAAACACCATATATTTT	CASGSGNTIYF
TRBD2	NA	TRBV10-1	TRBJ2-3	TGCGCCAGCAAGCGCGGGAGTCGGGATACGCAGTATTTT	CASKRGSRDTQYF
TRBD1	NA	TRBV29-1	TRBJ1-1	TGCAGCGTTGAAGAAACAGGGGCTGGTGAAGCTTTCTTT	CSVEETGAGEAFF
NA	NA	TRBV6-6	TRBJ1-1	TGTGCCAGCAGTTACTCCGGCGGCACTGAAGCTTTCTTT	CASSYSGGTEAFF
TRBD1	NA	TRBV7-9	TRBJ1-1	TGTGCCAGCAGCTATGGACAGGGCCTAAGGGCTTTCTTT	CASSYGQGLRAFF
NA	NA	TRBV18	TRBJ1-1	TGTGCCAGCTCGCTATTGGGGGCCGCTAGGGTAGAAAACACTGAAGCTTTCTTT	CASSLLGAARVENTEAFF
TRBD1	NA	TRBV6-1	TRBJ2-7	TGTGCCAGCAACCTCCCGGGACAGCGCTCCTACGAGCAGTACTTC	CASNLPGQRSYEQYF
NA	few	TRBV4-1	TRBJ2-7	TGCGCCAGCAGCCAAGAACCGGGACATCACTACGAGCAGTACTTC	CASSQEPGHHYEQYF
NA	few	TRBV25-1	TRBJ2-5	TGTGCCAGCAGTGAACCCGGAGTATCGCAAGAGACCCAGTACTTC	CASSEPGVSQETQYF
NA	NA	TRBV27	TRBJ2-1	TGTGCCAGCAGGCGACAAAAGAACAATGAGCAGTTCTTC	CASRRQKNNEQFF
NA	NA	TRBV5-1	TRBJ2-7	TGCGCCAGCAGAGGAGAAACCTACGAGCAGTACTTC	CASRGETYEQYF
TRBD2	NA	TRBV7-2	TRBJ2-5	TGTGCCAGCAGCTTAGTGGGAGCGGGAGGACAGGAGACCCAGTACTTC	CASSLVGAGGQETQYF
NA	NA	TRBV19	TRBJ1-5	TGTGCCAGTAGTATAGAGTTCGACAATCAGCCCCAGCATTTT	CASSIEFDNQPQHF
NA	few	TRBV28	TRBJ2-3	TGTGCCAGCAGTGCAGCGTCAGATACGCAGTATTTT	CASSAASDTQYF
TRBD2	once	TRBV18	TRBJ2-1	TGTGCCAGCTCCCCCTCGGGGGGTTTATGGAATGAGCAGTTCTTC	CASSPSGGLWNEQFF
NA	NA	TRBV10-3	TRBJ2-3	TGTGCCAGCAGTGAATGGTCTGATACGCAGTATTTT	CASSEWSDTQYF
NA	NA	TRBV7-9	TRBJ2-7	TGTGCCAGCAGCTCCAGATTCCTCTACGAGCAGTACTTC	CASSSRFLYEQYF
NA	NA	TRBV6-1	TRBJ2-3	TGTGCCAGCACAGGGGTCGGAACAGATACGCAGTATTTT	CASTGVGTDTQYF
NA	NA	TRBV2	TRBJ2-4	TGTGCCAGCAGTGACTGGAGCGCGGCCAAAAACATTCAGTACTTC	CASSDWSAAKNIQYF
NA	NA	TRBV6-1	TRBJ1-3	TGTGCCAGCAGCCGGGACATTAAGGAAAACACCATATATTTT	CASSRDIKENTIYF
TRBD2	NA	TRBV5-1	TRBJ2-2	TGCGCCAGCACAATAGGCCTAGCGGTGAACACCGGGGAGCTGTTTTTT	CASTIGLAVNTGELFF
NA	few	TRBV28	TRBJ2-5	TGTGCCAGCAGGAACGACCGGGTTAGAGAGACCCAGTACTTC	CASRNDRVRETQYF
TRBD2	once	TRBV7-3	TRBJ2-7	TGTGCCAGCAGCTTGGTTCCGGCGGGAGGGCCAAGCGAGCAGTACTTC	CASSLVPAGGPSEQYF
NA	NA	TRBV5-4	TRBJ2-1	TGTGCCAGCACCAGGGGCGGTCTCTCCTACAATGAGCAGTTCTTC	CASTRGGLSYNEQFF
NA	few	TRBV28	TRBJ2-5	TGTGCCAGCAGTTTCAGGGTCGGGGAGACCCAGTACTTC	CASSFRVGETQYF